This T cell receptor beta chain is from a study of beta chain features in type 1 diabetes (dated 2018 in TCRdb). At the level of the whole study: Mean age, gender distribution, total cell number and subset yield did not differ between patients and healthy donors. A total of roughly 99,000,000 sorted cells were examined across all samples, and the number of cells per subset was strongly correlated with RNA yield. In the study, TCRB repertoires of sorted circulating CD4+ T cell subsets from recently diagnosed type 1 diabetes patients were compared with those of matched healthy donors. Regulatory and stem cell-like memory subsets were isolated from only 8 patients and roughly 8 healthy donors, whereas naive and central memory subsets came from all 30 or so donors. Overall study outcomes, separate from this receptor: Because small numbers of individuals were included in the HLA sub-analyses, any influence of HLA type on TCRB rearrangement was left unresolved. Patients with type 1 diabetes made fewer insertions and deleted more nucleotides at VDJ recombination sites, implying thymic rearrangement abnormalities. Shorter templates might be favored by PCR, yet because patient and control samples were amplified and corrected together, any such skew would affect both groups equally. Type 1 diabetes patients showed a moderate but significant shortening of TCRB CDR3 length in all four CD4+ subsets. Because cDNA rather than genomic DNA was sequenced, highly expressing activated cells could have been over-represented, although no difference in activation and CD3 levels was found between groups. Naive, central memory and regulatory TCRB repertoires appeared to be more alike among patients than among healthy donors.

Each donor gave one peripheral blood draw, averaging roughly 0.11 L, which was collected into heparinised tubes. Using a panel that included CD45RO, CCR7, CD25, CD127, CD95 and CD27, naive, central memory, regulatory and stem cell-like memory CD4+ T cells were sorted on a BD FACSAria II. Every sorted population had a purity above 95%. PBMCs were isolated immediately by Lymphoprep density gradient centrifugation and stained directly without culture. So that batch effects would be minimized, each experiment stained and sorted samples in pairs, pairing one healthy donor with one patient. Unmatched junction bases come to 8, with V trimmed by 6 bases and J by 5 bases. Via the germline V gene, CDR1 is ENHRY and CDR2 SYGVKD. From cysteine to phenylalanine, the CDR3 is 15 amino acids long. Only CDR3 DNA remains: 45 bases, in frame from the first base. All of the isolated RNA was reverse transcribed with the High Capacity cDNA Reverse Transcription Kit, so expressed TCRB transcripts were sequenced. Naive, central memory and regulatory T cell samples underwent deep immunoSEQ sequencing, averaging approximately 3.5 million total reads per sample. Sorted cells were lysed in RLT buffer, and RNA was extracted using DNase-treated RNeasy Micro or Mini kits according to cell number. Each cell subset was processed separately to prevent cross-contamination, with patient and healthy donor samples processed together. Using the immunoSEQ multiplex PCR, TCRB sequences were amplified from cDNA into 87-bp fragments spanning the CDR3 region. Sequencing of the amplicons was done on the Illumina HiSeq platform. As for how the authors treated the data: PCR bias was corrected computationally using synthetic template baselines, and reads within Hamming distance 2 were collapsed, with unmergeable singletons discarded. Reads were aligned against IMGT to assign V, D and J genes, CDR3 length and insertions or deletions at six rearrangement sites. Within each subset, clonotype counts were normalized to sorted cell number, after which true diversity and Gini coefficients were computed with the tcR R package. The overlap coefficient, calculated on TCRB nucleotide sequences, was used to quantify repertoire sharing. What TCRdb holds here is the immuneACCESS table cut down to in-frame rearrangements. Part of the clones is not present; checked against another copy, under half of the missing clones reflect an unresolved V gene, and the others are unexplained. The V and J calls and the clone size are those of that table, but D and trimming were determined from the DNA. A total of around 320,000 clones appear in this sample, roughly 15% of them only once. 6.7% of the sample goes to the ten largest clones.

The table lists this clone with a few counts. The antigen this receptor binds is unknown. No base quality values were provided; no much bigger clone lies one nucleotide off. This TCR came from a man between 25 and 39 years old in good health. Sequenced: central memory CD4+ T cells from blood. This chain is built from TRBV10-3 and TRBJ2-2; 8 junctional bases match TRBD2. In nucleotides, the sequence is TGTGCCATCAGGATGACTAGCGTGGGGACCGGGGAGCTGTTTTTT. This yields the protein CAIRMTSVGTGELFF.